The 2 T cell receptor beta chains listed next were all sequenced from one sample in a study of T cell repertoires in cytomegalovirus infection. From the reads, TCRdb called clonotypes with MiXCR, one entry per CDR3 protein. The sample yields around 340,000 distinct CDR3 sequences, 29% seen once. Antigen specificity for these receptors is unknown. The material was cultured PBMCs, obtained from culture after CMV antigen stimulation. Source of these receptors: a human donor in good health (CMV status not recorded). Some clones in this sample may be carry-over from other donors' samples.

This clonotype has just a few counts. The CDR3 bases are TGTGCCAGCAGCACCGGGACAGGCGGTTCACCCCTCCACTTT. This gives the protein CASSTGTGGSPLHF. V is TRBV9 and J is TRBJ1-6; 8 positions agree with TRBD1. V shed 4 bases, J shed 9 bases, and the junction held 6 bases outside the gene matches. CDR1 is SGDLS, CDR2 YYNGEE, per germline. This CDR3 has 14 amino acids.

There are a few counts of this clonotype. This rearrangement joins TRBV28 to TRBJ1-5, with D perhaps matching TRBD1 (6 bases). Trimming removed 2 bases from V and 3 bases from J, with 11 bases in between. Germline CDR1 reads MDHEN; CDR2 reads SYDVKM. The length of the CDR3 is 15 residues. CDR3 DNA: TGTGCCAGCAGTTTAAACGGGGACAACAATCAGCCCCAGCATTTT. Amino acids: CASSLNGDNNQPQHF.